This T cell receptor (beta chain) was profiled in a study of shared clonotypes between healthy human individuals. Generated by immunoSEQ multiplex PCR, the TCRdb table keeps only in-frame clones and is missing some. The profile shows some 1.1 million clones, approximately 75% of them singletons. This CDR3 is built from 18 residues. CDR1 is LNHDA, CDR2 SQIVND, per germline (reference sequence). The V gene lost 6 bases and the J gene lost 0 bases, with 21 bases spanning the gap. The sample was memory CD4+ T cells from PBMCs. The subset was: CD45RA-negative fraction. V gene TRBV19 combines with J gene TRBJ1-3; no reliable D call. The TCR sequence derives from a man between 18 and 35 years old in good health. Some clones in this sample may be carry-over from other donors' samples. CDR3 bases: TGTGCCAGTAGAACCTCTGCTTCGGGCTTCTCCTCTGGAAACACCATATATTTT. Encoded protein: CASRTSASGFSSGNTIYF.